One and the same sample provided the 24 T cell receptor beta chains below, sequenced in a study of cytomegalovirus exposure and HLA in healthy donors. 60 Vbeta and 13 Jbeta primers were used in PCR. Libraries were prepared by immunoSEQ multiplex PCR; TCRdb keeps only in-frame clonotypes and omits some of them. The sample carries about 110,000 clones, approximately 69% recorded once. The sequenced material came from PBMCs. Receptor source: a woman in her thirties or forties in good health and CMV-seropositive.

The chain links TRBV7-9 to TRBJ1-2; D ambiguous. V was shortened by 8 bases and J by 5 bases, with 12 bases between the two germline ends. CDR3 length: 12 residues. The germline gives CDR1 SEHNR, CDR2 FQNEAQ (reference sequence). DNA of the CDR3: TGTGCCAGCTCTCTCACCGGGTATGGCTACACCTTC. It specifies CASSLTGYGYTF.

The chain uses TRBV27 and TRBJ1-1, with D possibly TRBD1 on 6 matching bases. This CDR3 spans 13 amino acids. Germline CDR1 and CDR2: MNHEY and SMNVEV (reference sequence). V was shortened by 9 bases and J by 2 bases, with 13 bases between the two germline ends. Written as DNA, the CDR3 is TGTGCCAGTCTACAGGGTGTTAACACTGAAGCTTTCTTT. This encodes CASLQGVNTEAFF.

The J gene is TRBJ2-2, the V gene TRBV9; perhaps TRBD1 as D (5 bases). This CDR3 is built from 16 residues. From germline, CDR1 is SGDLS and CDR2 YYNGEE. Trimming cost V 3 bases and J 5 bases, with 17 bases left between them. The CDR3 protein is CASSEEGAPGTGELFF. In DNA, the CDR3 is TGTGCCAGCAGCGAAGAAGGGGCCCCAGGGACCGGGGAGCTGTTTTTT.

CDR3 in amino acids: CASSLGGTAWAQYF. CDR3 DNA sequence: TGTGCCAGCAGCTTAGGGGGGACAGCTTGGGCCCAGTACTTC. The gene calls are TRBV11-3 and TRBJ2-5, with 7 bases identical to TRBD1. The V segment lost 1 base and the J segment 9 bases; nucleotides outside the gene matches: 8. This CDR3 region has 14 residues. The germline gives CDR1 SGHNT, CDR2 YENEEA. Variable domain in full (rest from reference TRBV11-3 and TRBJ2-5): EAGVVQSPRYKIIEKKQPVAFWCNPISGHNTLYWYLQNLGQGPELLIRYENEEAVDDSQLPKDRFSAERLKGVDSTLKIQPAELGDSAVYLCASSLGGTAWAQYFGPGTRLLVL.

The V call is TRBV7-3, the J call TRBJ2-1, with 7 bases fitting TRBD1. V dropped 2 bases and J dropped 13; count of bases not matched to a gene: 11. Germline assignment: CDR1 SGHTA and CDR2 FQGTGA. CDR3 length equals 14 residues. The chain's CDR3 is CASSLDVQTGFQFF. The CDR3 DNA is TGTGCCAGCAGCTTAGACGTGCAGACAGGGTTTCAGTTCTTC. The variable domain in full, completed from reference TRBV7-3 and TRBJ2-1, reads GAGVSQTPSNKVTEKGKYVELRCDPISGHTALYWYRQSLGQGPEFLIYFQGTGAADDSGLPNDRFFAVRPEGSVSTLKIQRTERGDSAVYLCASSLDVQTGFQFFGPGTRLTVL.

In its sample, this clone was seen a few times. The chain has TRBV7-3 and TRBJ1-1; 7 positions match TRBD1. Germline V gene data show CDR1 as SGHTA and CDR2 as FQGTGA. The CDR3 contains 15 residues. V shed 5 bases, J shed 0 bases, and the junction held 6 bases outside the gene matches. The CDR3 DNA reads as TGTGCCAGCAGCCGGGACAGTCTAATGAACACTGAAGCTTTCTTT. This sequence encodes CASSRDSLMNTEAFF.

The chain employs TRBV9 and TRBJ2-5, with TRBD1 matching over 11 bases. After removal of 5 bases from V and 2 bases from J, the junction contained 14 bases not matched to a gene. Per the germline V gene, CDR1 is SGDLS and CDR2 is YYNGEE. The CDR3 extends over 18 amino acids. CDR3 coding DNA: TGTGCCAGCAGTCGCCGGGACAGGGGGACCTACACGCAAGAGACCCAGTACTTC. Translating it yields CASSRRDRGTYTQETQYF.

This chain uses TRBV5-1 with TRBJ2-7; 7 bases align to TRBD2. J lost 0 bases, V lost 0 bases, and 3 bases had no gene match. The CDR3 consists of 15 residues. Per the germline V gene, CDR1 is SGHRS and CDR2 is YFSETQ. The CDR3 loop reads CASSLDGTNSYEQYF. In DNA form, the CDR3 reads TGCGCCAGCAGCTTGGATGGGACTAACTCCTACGAGCAGTACTTC.

The rearrangement joins TRBV6-5 to TRBJ2-4; TRBD1 aligns across 8 bases. Looked up from germline, CDR1 is MNHEY and CDR2 is SVGAGI. This CDR3 has 13 residues. The trim removed 5 bases at V and 6 bases at J, leaving 3 bases unmatched. The CDR3 coding sequence is TGTGCCAGCAGTCCCGGACAGGGAAACATTCAGTACTTC. Encoded protein: CASSPGQGNIQYF.

The rearrangement uses TRBV4-2 and TRBJ2-3; D is uncertain. The CDR3 spans 16 residues. CDR1 LGHNA and CDR2 YNFKEQ come from the germline V gene. The germline V and J ends were trimmed by 2 bases and 3 bases, with 15 bases remaining between them. The CDR3 bases are TGTGCCAGCAGCCAAACTTACTCCCGGGTGACAGATACGCAGTATTTT. Translating it yields CASSQTYSRVTDTQYF.

The chain carries TRBV6-5 and TRBJ2-1; possible D gene TRBD2, 6 bases. V shed 2 bases and J shed 9 bases, with 17 bases lying between them. Germline V gene data show CDR1 as MNHEY and CDR2 as SVGAGI. The CDR3 covers 15 residues. The CDR3 bases are TGTGCCAGCAGTTACCACGGATCAGACGGGAGTGAGCAGTTCTTC. Amino acids: CASSYHGSDGSEQFF.

This chain links TRBV6-6 with TRBJ1-3; D not certain. The CDR3 is made up of 15 amino acids. V lost 2 bases and J 2 bases, leaving 10 bases between the germline ends. Per the germline V gene, CDR1 is MNHNY and CDR2 is SVGAGI (reference sequence). In nucleotides, the CDR3 is TGTGCCAGCAGTTACATACTAAGACCTGGAAACACCATATATTTT. It yields the protein CASSYILRPGNTIYF.

The DNA for the CDR3 is TGTGCCAGCAGTCCACAGGGGACTCGGCGGGTCACCTTC. Its translation: CASSPQGTRRVTF. The chain uses TRBV2 and TRBJ1-2; 7 bases are shared with TRBD1. Looked up from germline, CDR1 is SNHLY and CDR2 is FYNNEI. The V segment lost 5 bases and the J segment 13 bases; nucleotides outside the gene matches: 13. The CDR3 contains 13 residues.

This chain joins TRBV29-1 and TRBJ1-1; D gene ambiguous. The V end lost 4 bases, the J end lost 2 bases, and 8 bases lay between the germline ends. CDR1 and CDR2 from the germline V gene are SQVTM and ANQGSEA. CDR3 length: 12 residues. The CDR3 DNA follows: TGCAGCGTTGGACACCGAAACACTGAAGCTTTCTTT. Its translation: CSVGHRNTEAFF.

The genes are TRBV5-1 and TRBJ1-1, with D tentatively TRBD1 (5 bases). Per the germline V gene, CDR1 is SGHRS and CDR2 is YFSETQ. Trimming removed 4 bases at V and 1 base at J, with 8 bases between. The CDR3 is made up of 13 amino acids. The CDR3 loop is CASSPGSNTEAFF. Here the CDR3 DNA reads TGCGCCAGCAGCCCAGGGTCGAACACTGAAGCTTTCTTT.

The genes are TRBV9 and TRBJ2-3, with 7 bases fitting TRBD2. V lost 0 bases to trimming and J lost 0 bases; unmatched junction nucleotides: 4. Germline V lookup: CDR1 SGDLS, CDR2 YYNGEE. The CDR3 loop spans 16 amino acids. CDR3 residues: CASSVGAGTSTDTQYF. The CDR3 DNA follows: TGTGCCAGCAGCGTAGGAGCGGGAACTAGCACAGATACGCAGTATTTT.

This chain uses TRBV7-3 with TRBJ2-1; 9 bases agree with TRBD2. In germline, CDR1 is SGHTA, CDR2 FQGTGA. The CDR3 contains 14 residues. Trimming at V came to 3 bases and at J to 9 bases, leaving 6 bases not matched to a gene. The CDR3 is CASSLREGRGEQFF. The CDR3 DNA sequence: TGTGCCAGCAGCTTGCGGGAGGGCCGGGGTGAGCAGTTCTTC.

The V call is TRBV9, the J call TRBJ1-2, with no clear D. Germline V lookup: CDR1 SGDLS, CDR2 YYNGEE. The V and J ends lost 2 bases and 2 bases respectively, with 10 bases between them. The CDR3 loop spans 14 amino acids. The CDR3 DNA reads TGTGCCAGCAGCGTGTCAGGTGCAAACTATGGCTACACCTTC. Its protein product is CASSVSGANYGYTF.

This clone was counted once. The rearrangement joins TRBV6-6 to TRBJ2-1; the D gene is possibly TRBD2 (5 bases). CDR1 is MNHNY and CDR2 is SVGAGI in the germline V gene (reference sequence). V was trimmed by 6 bases and J by 4 bases, leaving 10 bases between them. CDR3 length: 13 amino acids. In DNA form, the CDR3 reads TGTGCCAGCAGCCCCGGGGTGTACAATGAGCAGTTCTTC. This translates into CASSPGVYNEQFF.

The chain recombines TRBV9 with TRBJ2-2; 7 positions agree with TRBD2. This CDR3 contains 14 residues. Germline V gene lookup returns CDR1 SGDLS and CDR2 YYNGEE. The trim removed 4 bases at V and 7 bases at J, leaving 7 bases unmatched. The CDR3 DNA follows: TGTGCCAGCAGCAAACGACTAGCTAACGGGGAGCTGTTTTTT. Translated, it gives CASSKRLANGELFF.

The chain is built from TRBV5-1 and TRBJ2-7, with D possibly being TRBD1 (5 bases). V was clipped by 4 bases and J by 0 bases, with 14 bases between them. CDR1 is SGHRS and CDR2 is YFSETQ in the germline V gene. The CDR3 runs to 15 residues. The CDR3, as DNA: TGCGCCAGCAGCGTAACCTGGGGCCCCTCCTACGAGCAGTACTTC. Translating it yields CASSVTWGPSYEQYF.

The rearrangement uses TRBV29-1 and TRBJ1-2; 9 positions match TRBD1. V dropped 6 bases and J dropped 0; count of bases not matched to a gene: 11. CDR1 and CDR2 (germline): SQVTM, ANQGSEA. The CDR3 covers 16 residues. The CDR3 here is CSVATGGEGSNYGYTF. CDR3 nucleotide sequence: TGCAGCGTAGCCACAGGGGGCGAGGGTTCTAACTATGGCTACACCTTC.

The chain has TRBV6-1 and TRBJ1-4, with 7 bases matching TRBD1. Germline lookup yields CDR1 MNHNS and CDR2 SASEGT. The trim removed 6 bases at V and 7 bases at J, leaving 5 bases unmatched. The CDR3 length is 13 residues. The CDR3 here is CASRRGLGEKLFF. CDR3 coding DNA: TGTGCCAGCAGGAGGGGGCTCGGTGAAAAACTGTTTTTT.

This clone was seen more than once but under ten times. The CDR3 reads CASSETRIEAFF. DNA of the CDR3: TGTGCCAGCAGCGAAACGCGGATAGAAGCTTTCTTT. The chain employs TRBV7-2 and TRBJ1-1; D unresolved. Trimming left V 5 bases short and J 8 bases short, with 12 bases between. Germline assignment: CDR1 SGHTA and CDR2 FQGNSA. CDR3 size: 12 residues.